This TCR beta chain was found in a study of Graves' ophthalmopathy and Graves' hyperthyroidism. RNA transcripts were the template, and TCR beta CDR3 regions were amplified from them. Amplification began with first-round RT-PCR using HTBI primers, then second-round multiplex PCR was performed. TCRdb recomputed calls from the multiplex PCR reads with MiXCR, one row per CDR3 protein. This repertoire shows roughly 400,000 distinct CDR3 sequences, 15% to 19% found once; its top ten account for roughly 7%. The table lists this clonotype with many counts. Eligible hyperthyroidism cases comprised new diagnoses of under 2 months' duration in individuals aged 18 to 65. Researchers turned away patients with other autoimmune diseases, uncontrolled infections, pregnancy or lactation. The TCR sequence derives from a woman aged 18-35 years with stable Graves' hyperthyroidism. Material for sequencing was peripheral blood.

The CDR3 DNA is TGTGCCAGCCGACAGGGTCTGATGAACACTGAAGCTTTCTTT. It encodes CASRQGLMNTEAFF. The gene calls are TRBV28 and TRBJ1-1; 7 nucleotides match TRBD1. Germline V gives CDR1 MDHEN, CDR2 SYDVKM. The length of the CDR3 is 14 residues. The V gene end was trimmed by 8 bases and the J gene end by 0 bases; junction bases not matched to a gene: 6.